The rows below give T cell receptor beta chains drawn from one sample of a study of shared clonotypes between healthy human individuals. Here immunoSEQ multiplex PCR was the method, and the copy in TCRdb shows in-frame clones only, minus some. The data hold a few hundred thousand clones, with around 97% observed a single time. Specimen: naive CD4+ T cells sorted from blood. The receptors derive from a woman in her twenties or thirties in good health. CDR3s include the opening cysteine and the closing phenylalanine or tryptophan. A D gene is named only where the DNA matches it firmly. Part of the rows lack a size; the others show once, few, many or a class for expanded clones.

abundance	v_gene	len	d_gene	j_gene	CDR3aa	CDR3nt
NA	TRBV5-4	17	NA	TRBJ2-1	CASSTKPGHINDNEQFF	TGTGCCAGCAGCACAAAACCGGGACATATCAACGACAATGAGCAGTTCTTC
NA	TRBV28	14	NA	TRBJ2-7	CASSSYGEGGEQYF	TGTGCCAGCAGTTCCTACGGTGAGGGAGGAGAGCAGTACTTC
NA	TRBV11-2	12	NA	TRBJ2-1	CASSFQRNEQFF	TGTGCCAGCAGCTTCCAAAGGAATGAGCAGTTCTTC
once	TRBV27	15	NA	TRBJ1-1	CASSNYRAQGTEAFF	TGTGCCAGCAGCAACTACAGGGCCCAGGGCACTGAAGCTTTCTTT
NA	TRBV7-2	15	TRBD2	TRBJ2-7	CASSPAGGLSYEQYF	TGTGCCAGCAGCCCCGCGGGAGGCCTCTCCTACGAGCAGTACTTC
NA	TRBV19	19	TRBD2	TRBJ2-3	CASSMNGAGGRSSTDTQYF	TGTGCCAGTAGTATGAACGGGGCGGGGGGACGCTCTAGCACAGATACGCAGTATTTT
once	TRBV5-1	14	NA	TRBJ2-7	CASSFGAAPGEQYF	TGCGCCAGCAGCTTCGGGGCAGCTCCTGGCGAGCAGTACTTC
NA	TRBV5-1	14	TRBD1	TRBJ2-7	CASSPGQGVYEQYF	TGCGCCAGCAGCCCGGGACAGGGGGTCTACGAGCAGTACTTC
NA	TRBV2	14	TRBD1	TRBJ2-5	CASRPGQGTETQYF	TGTGCCAGCCGGCCGGGACAGGGAACGGAGACCCAGTACTTC
NA	TRBV9	15	NA	TRBJ2-7	CASSVAERAPYEQYF	TGTGCCAGCAGCGTAGCTGAAAGGGCCCCCTACGAGCAGTACTTC
NA	TRBV5-6	13	NA	TRBJ2-1	CASSLKHYNEQFF	TGTGCCAGCAGCTTGAAACATTACAATGAGCAGTTCTTC
NA	TRBV10-3	13	NA	TRBJ1-1	CAIKGGGNTEAFF	TGTGCCATCAAGGGTGGAGGGAACACTGAAGCTTTCTTT
NA	TRBV27	17	NA	TRBJ2-6	CASSREPGVTGANVLTF	TGTGCCAGCAGCCGAGAGCCCGGGGTCACTGGGGCCAACGTCCTGACTTTC
NA	TRBV7-9	12	NA	TRBJ1-5	CASSFPDQPQHF	TGTGCCAGCAGCTTTCCGGACCAGCCCCAGCATTTT
NA	TRBV6-5	13	NA	TRBJ2-2	CASSYHTTGELFF	TGTGCCAGCAGTTACCATACAACCGGGGAGCTGTTTTTT
NA	TRBV28	16	TRBD2	TRBJ2-1	CASANPGSGNYNEQFF	TGTGCCAGCGCAAACCCCGGTAGCGGGAATTACAATGAGCAGTTCTTC
NA	TRBV29-1	14	NA	TRBJ1-1	CSVEKGTENTEAFF	TGCAGCGTTGAAAAGGGAACAGAGAACACTGAAGCTTTCTTT
NA	TRBV16	14	NA	TRBJ1-5	CASRRVFGNQPQHF	TGTGCCAGCAGAAGGGTGTTCGGAAATCAGCCCCAGCATTTT
NA	TRBV10-1	14	NA	TRBJ2-5	CASSVDSRKETQYF	TGCGCCAGCAGTGTTGACAGCCGAAAAGAGACCCAGTACTTC
NA	TRBV19	16	NA	TRBJ1-3	CASSIRDPLSGNTIYF	TGTGCCAGTAGTATTCGGGACCCTCTTTCTGGAAACACCATATATTTT
NA	TRBV28	15	TRBD2	TRBJ2-3	CAIRPGGSAGDTQYF	TGTGCCATCCGACCGGGAGGGAGTGCAGGAGATACGCAGTATTTT
NA	TRBV4-1	17	TRBD1	TRBJ1-5	CASSQDPRGGSRQPQHF	TGCGCCAGCAGCCAAGATCCCAGGGGGGGTTCTAGACAGCCCCAGCATTTT
once	TRBV27	14	NA	TRBJ1-1	CASSRGWGDTEAFF	TGTGCCAGCAGTAGGGGCTGGGGGGACACTGAAGCTTTCTTT
NA	TRBV2	16	TRBD2	TRBJ2-1	CASFGPGLAGVGEQFF	TGTGCCAGCTTTGGCCCGGGACTAGCGGGGGTAGGCGAGCAGTTCTTC
once	TRBV7-6	16	TRBD1	TRBJ1-1	CASSPRTGGRAHEAFF	TGTGCCAGCAGCCCTAGGACAGGGGGCCGCGCCCATGAAGCTTTCTTT
NA	TRBV4-2	19	NA	TRBJ2-7	CASSQDKQYRPWGAYEQYF	TGTGCCAGCAGCCAAGATAAACAGTATCGGCCCTGGGGGGCCTACGAGCAGTACTTC
NA	TRBV4-1	18	TRBD2	TRBJ2-4	CASSQNLAGQLYKNIQYF	TGCGCCAGCAGCCAAAACCTAGCGGGACAATTATATAAAAACATTCAGTACTTC
NA	TRBV2	11	NA	TRBJ2-5	CASSYQETQYF	TGTGCCAGCAGCTATCAAGAGACCCAGTACTTC
NA	TRBV19	16	NA	TRBJ2-3	CASSIEMGGRTDTQYF	TGTGCCAGTAGTATTGAGATGGGCGGGCGCACAGATACGCAGTATTTT
NA	TRBV7-2	14	NA	TRBJ1-3	CASSRGNSGNTIYF	TGTGCCAGCAGCCGGGGGAATTCCGGAAACACCATATATTTT
few	TRBV19	12	NA	TRBJ1-5	CASHHGNQPQHF	TGTGCCAGCCATCATGGCAATCAGCCCCAGCATTTT
NA	TRBV10-1	16	TRBD2	TRBJ2-5	CASSELAGGHQETQYF	TGCGCCAGCAGCGAACTAGCGGGAGGGCACCAAGAGACCCAGTACTTC